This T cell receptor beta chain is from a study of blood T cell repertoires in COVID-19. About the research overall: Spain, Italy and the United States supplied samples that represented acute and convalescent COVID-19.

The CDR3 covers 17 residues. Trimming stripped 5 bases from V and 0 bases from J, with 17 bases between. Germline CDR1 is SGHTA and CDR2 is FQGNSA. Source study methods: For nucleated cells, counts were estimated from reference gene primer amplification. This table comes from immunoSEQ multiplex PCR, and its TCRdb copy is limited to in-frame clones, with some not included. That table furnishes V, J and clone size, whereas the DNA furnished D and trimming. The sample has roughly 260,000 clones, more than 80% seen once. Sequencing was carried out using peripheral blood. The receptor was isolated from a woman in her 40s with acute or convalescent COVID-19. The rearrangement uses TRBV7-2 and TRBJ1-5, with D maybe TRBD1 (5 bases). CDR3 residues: CASSPQGSRYSNQPQHF. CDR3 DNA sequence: TGTGCCAGCAGCCCTCAGGGCAGCCGGTATAGCAATCAGCCCCAGCATTTT.